Listed below are T cell receptor beta chains from one sample, sequenced in a study of blood T cells in healthy people across ages. Via MiXCR, TCRdb re-called the 5' RACE reads, giving one row per CDR3 protein. The data show about 840,000 distinct CDR3 sequences, with 25% to 35% seen just once and 10% held by the top ten. The same data also contributed to another study, on T cells of mothers and their children.

The specimen sequenced was blood. The receptors here all came from a woman aged 40 to 55 in good health. Both conserved end residues are part of each CDR3. Each record gives: J gene, D gene, V gene, clone size, CDR3 protein, CDR3 DNA. A D gene is named only where the DNA matches it firmly. Where a row states a size, it is once, few, many or the class of an expanded clone; other rows omit it.

TRBJ2-5	TRBD2	TRBV28	many	CASRPSGAHQETQYF	TGTGCCAGCAGGCCAAGCGGGGCCCACCAAGAGACCCAGTACTTC
TRBJ1-2	.	TRBV2	.	CASSVGAGYTF	TGTGCCAGCAGTGTTGGGGCTGGCTACACCTTC
TRBJ2-1	.	TRBV28	few	CASSLWGQVSGNEQFF	TGTGCCAGCAGTTTATGGGGGCAGGTCTCCGGGAATGAGCAGTTCTTC
TRBJ2-7	.	TRBV27	.	CASSLRTATVYEQYF	TGTGCCAGCAGTTTAAGGACAGCGACCGTCTACGAGCAGTACTTC
TRBJ2-3	TRBD1	TRBV13	few	CASNPKGQASTDTQYF	TGTGCCAGCAACCCCAAGGGACAGGCAAGCACAGATACGCAGTATTTT
TRBJ2-1	.	TRBV7-2	.	CASSHSGWYQETQFF	TGTGCCAGCAGCCATAGCGGATGGTACCAAGAGACCCAGTTCTTC
TRBJ2-5	.	TRBV2	many	CAGLVAETQYF	TGTGCCGGATTAGTTGCCGAGACCCAGTACTTC
TRBJ1-2	.	TRBV14	.	CASSQDPMARTNGYTF	TGTGCCAGCAGCCAAGACCCGATGGCGAGAACTAATGGCTACACCTTC
TRBJ1-2	.	TRBV5-1	many	CASSLDVGNYGYTF	TGCGCCAGCAGCCTGGACGTCGGTAACTATGGCTACACCTTC
TRBJ2-1	TRBD1	TRBV29-1	.	CSVRIPGQAGRNEQFF	TGCAGCGTTCGTATACCGGGACAGGCAGGACGCAATGAGCAGTTCTTC
TRBJ1-1	TRBD1	TRBV29-1	once	CSESTGGEAFF	TGCAGCGAATCAACAGGGGGTGAAGCTTTCTTT
TRBJ1-6	TRBD1	TRBV28	few	CASRPRGYNSPLHF	TGTGCCAGCAGACCCAGGGGGTATAATTCACCCCTCCACTTT
TRBJ2-3	.	TRBV5-1	few	CASSSRLQGDTQYF	TGCGCCAGCAGCTCCCGGCTCCAGGGGGATACGCAGTATTTT
TRBJ2-1	.	TRBV6-1	few	CASSGALDGSSTYNEQFF	TGTGCCAGCAGTGGAGCCCTTGACGGATCCTCCACCTACAATGAGCAGTTCTTC
TRBJ1-1	.	TRBV7-2	.	CASSIEPGANTEAFF	TGTGCCAGCAGCATTGAACCGGGGGCGAACACTGAAGCTTTCTTT
TRBJ2-5	.	TRBV29-1	many	CSVARAPTEETQYF	TGCAGCGTTGCTAGAGCTCCTACGGAAGAGACCCAGTACTTC
TRBJ2-7	.	TRBV3-1	many	CASSSPLRRYEQYF	TGTGCCAGCAGCTCCCCCCTGAGGCGCTACGAGCAGTACTTC
TRBJ2-5	.	TRBV7-9	few	CASSPRTDRDTQYF	TGTGCCAGCAGCCCACGGACGGATAGAGACACCCAGTACTTC
TRBJ1-2	.	TRBV9	few	CASSASGVSDGYTF	TGTGCCAGCAGCGCATCAGGGGTTAGTGATGGCTACACCTTC
TRBJ2-6	.	TRBV3-1	once	CASSQDFTAAGANVLTF	TGTGCCAGCAGCCAAGATTTCACAGCAGCTGGGGCCAACGTCCTGACTTTC
TRBJ2-7	.	TRBV11-3	few	CASSSTWTVPYNEQYF	TGTGCCAGCAGCTCAACCTGGACAGTCCCCTACAATGAGCAGTACTTC
TRBJ1-5	.	TRBV28	few	CASRKTGGNQPQHF	TGTGCCAGCAGAAAGACAGGCGGCAATCAGCCCCAGCATTTT
TRBJ1-2	.	TRBV3-1	.	CASSQDWGGCGYTF	TGTGCCAGCAGCCAAGATTGGGGGGGTTGTGGCTACACCTTC
TRBJ2-7	.	TRBV6-1	many	CASSEMMGASSYEQYF	TGTGCCAGCAGTGAAATGATGGGGGCAAGCTCCTACGAGCAGTACTTC
TRBJ1-1	.	TRBV9	few	CASSVAYGYEAFF	TGTGCCAGCAGCGTAGCCTACGGATACGAAGCTTTCTTT
TRBJ1-5	.	TRBV20-1	few	CSAPPLGGQPQHF	TGCAGTGCCCCCCCCTTGGGCGGGCAGCCCCAGCATTTT
TRBJ1-2	.	TRBV18	many	CASSPEINSNYGYTF	TGTGCCAGCTCACCCGAGATAAATTCTAACTATGGCTACACCTTC
TRBJ1-5	TRBD1	TRBV7-8	.	CASSMDRCSNQPQHF	TGTGCCAGCAGCATGGACAGGTGTAGCAATCAGCCCCAGCATTTT
TRBJ1-5	.	TRBV27	few	CASRSTGSNQPQHF	TGTGCCAGCAGGTCGACAGGTAGCAATCAGCCCCAGCATTTT
TRBJ2-7	.	TRBV4-3	many	CASSQIRDSAYEQYF	TGCGCCAGCAGCCAGATTCGGGACTCAGCCTACGAGCAGTACTTC
TRBJ1-1	TRBD1	TRBV5-1	many	CASSGGTEAFF	TGTGCCAGCTCAGGGGGCACTGAAGCTTTCTTT
TRBJ1-2	TRBD1	TRBV28	.	CASRRDRGYGYTF	TGTGCCAGCAGGCGGGACAGGGGATATGGCTACACCTTC
TRBJ2-3	TRBD1	TRBV10-3	few	CAIRRGTGAPDTQYF	TGTGCCATCAGGCGCGGGACAGGGGCCCCAGATACGCAGTATTTT
TRBJ2-3	TRBD1	TRBV14	.	CASSLHRGLPTDTQYF	TGTGCCAGCAGCCTACACAGGGGTCTTCCGACAGATACGCAGTATTTT
TRBJ2-1	TRBD2	TRBV7-6	.	CASSLLGAGYDEQFF	TGTGCCAGCAGCTTGCTCGGAGCGGGATACGATGAGCAGTTCTTC
TRBJ2-1	TRBD2	TRBV5-5	.	CASSPAPLAVSYNEQFF	TGTGCCAGCAGCCCTGCCCCCCTAGCGGTCTCCTACAATGAGCAGTTCTTC
TRBJ1-1	.	TRBV6-5	many	CASSYAVTANTEAFF	TGTGCCAGCAGTTACGCGGTGACAGCCAACACTGAAGCTTTCTTT
TRBJ1-1	.	TRBV28	few	CASSPIIRVVNTEAFF	TGTGCCAGCAGTCCTATTATCAGGGTTGTGAACACTGAAGCTTTCTTT
TRBJ1-2	.	TRBV12-3/TRBV12-4	many	CASTTGKGGYTF	TGTGCCAGCACCACAGGGAAGGGTGGCTACACCTTC
TRBJ2-5	.	TRBV5-5	many	CASSSLLSGRETQYF	TGTGCCAGCAGCTCTCTACTTAGTGGGCGAGAGACCCAGTACTTC
TRBJ1-2	.	TRBV7-9	few	CASSLSSGPSGDGYTF	TGTGCCAGCAGCTTAAGTTCAGGGCCATCAGGAGATGGCTACACCTTC
TRBJ2-7	TRBD1	TRBV15	many	CATSFTGDLEQYF	TGTGCCACCAGCTTTACAGGGGACCTCGAGCAGTACTTC
TRBJ2-1	TRBD2	TRBV11-2	.	CASSPRAGGPGEQFF	TGTGCCAGCAGCCCCCGGGCGGGGGGGCCTGGTGAGCAGTTCTTC
TRBJ2-1	TRBD2	TRBV7-3	many	CASSLMAGGYNEQFF	TGTGCCAGCAGCTTAATGGCGGGGGGTTACAATGAGCAGTTCTTC
TRBJ1-1	TRBD1	TRBV6-2/TRBV6-3	few	CASSPFDRGAPEAFF	TGTGCCAGCTCCCCCTTCGACAGGGGGGCCCCTGAAGCTTTCTTT